Here is one T cell receptor (beta chain) with its context. The data derive from a study of blood T cell repertoires in COVID-19. Study overall: T cells, B-cell-depleted T cells, or PBMCs supplied cDNA or gDNA.

Cohort assignment relied on participant-reported clinical history. The data were produced by immunoSEQ multiplex PCR, yet TCRdb's version contains in-frame clones alone and is incomplete. There are some 240,000 clones in the sample; around 80% occur only once, and roughly 4% lies in the top ten. The sample was PBMCs or T cells enriched from blood (not recorded which). The receptor was isolated from a man younger than 40 with acute COVID-19.

The CDR3 region has the DNA TGCGCCAGCAGCTTGGCCCGGACAGGGGTTGACGAGCAGTACGTC. Amino acid sequence: CASSLARTGVDEQYV. The chain uses TRBV5-1 and TRBJ2-7; 9 bases fit TRBD1. The CDR3 spans 15 residues. The germline V gene encodes CDR1 SGHRS and CDR2 YFSETQ. After removal of 0 bases from V and 5 bases from J, the junction contained 6 bases not matched to a gene.